The entry below describes one T cell receptor (beta chain). What it recognizes is unknown. The same CDR3 is also encoded by other DNA sequences in this sample. The sample belongs to a study of graft-versus-host responses after intestinal transplantation. Study in general: In this cohort, recipients had multivisceral, liver-intestinal, or isolated intestinal transplants. Tacrolimus plus steroids were given to all recipients for approximately 3 years, preceded by anti-thymocyte globulin induction. General study results and limits: HvG clone declines early post-transplant were associated with peak circulating GvH levels. GvH clones surfaced in recipient marrow, some emerging earlier in ileum or blood.

Repertoires were generated with immunoSEQ multiplex PCR, while TCRdb's copy carries only in-frame clones and drops some. The data hold around 43,000 clones, with around 90% observed a single time. This receptor was identified in a human patient who received an intestinal transplant, so some T cells may come from the graft donor. Source: PBMCs, taken 524 days after transplant.

For the CDR3, the DNA is TGTGCCAGCAGTTTATCGGGGTCTGGAAACACCATATATTTT. Protein: CASSLSGSGNTIYF. This chain connects TRBV28 to TRBJ1-3; the D is unclear. The CDR3 sequence is 14 residues long. V was cut by 1 base and J by 1 base, with 5 bases left in between. CDR1 MDHEN and CDR2 SYDVKM come from the germline V gene. The whole variable domain, remainder taken from reference TRBV28 and TRBJ1-3, is DVKVTQSSRYLVKRTGEKVFLECVQDMDHENMFWYRQDPGLGLRLIYFSYDVKMKEKGDIPEGYSVSREKKERFSLILESASTNQTSMYLCASSLSGSGNTIYFGEGSWLTVV.